These T cell receptor beta chains were read from a single sample in a study of blood T cells in healthy people across ages. TCRdb re-analysed the 5' RACE reads in MiXCR, keeping a single row per CDR3 protein. The sample includes about 1.5 million distinct CDR3 sequences, 40% to 45% of them seen just once. The sample was blood. All receptors derive from a woman aged 18-30 years in good health. Each CDR3 is given with its conserved first and last residue. The order of the fields is D gene, CDR3 length, clone size, V gene, J gene, CDR3 protein, CDR3 DNA. The D gene is left open where the match is weak. Size is omitted from some rows. Given values are once, few, many or a class for expanded clones.

D: NA; length: 14; size: NA; V: TRBV9; J: TRBJ1-3; CDR3: CASSGGVTGNTIYF; DNA: TGTGCCAGCAGCGGCGGGGTAACTGGAAACACCATATATTTT
D: TRBD2; length: 16; size: NA; V: TRBV7-9; J: TRBJ2-7; CDR3: CASSLDLAGLSYEQYF; DNA: TGTGCCAGCAGCTTAGACCTAGCGGGACTCTCCTACGAGCAGTACTTC
D: TRBD1; length: 15; size: NA; V: TRBV20-1; J: TRBJ1-2; CDR3: CSAWDRAQANYGYTF; DNA: TGCAGTGCTTGGGACAGGGCACAGGCTAACTATGGCTACACCTTC
D: NA; length: 16; size: NA; V: TRBV12-3/TRBV12-4; J: TRBJ1-5; CDR3: CASSLSDSVYNQPQHF; DNA: TGTGCCAGCAGTTTATCGGACAGCGTTTACAATCAGCCCCAGCATTTT
D: TRBD2; length: 14; size: few; V: TRBV20-1; J: TRBJ2-7; CDR3: CSAGLAGGTYEQYF; DNA: TGCAGTGCCGGGCTAGCGGGAGGCACCTACGAGCAGTACTTC
D: NA; length: 13; size: few; V: TRBV6-6; J: TRBJ2-7; CDR3: CASMDLRGYEQYF; DNA: TGTGCCAGCATGGACCTTCGGGGGTACGAGCAGTACTTC
D: NA; length: 14; size: NA; V: TRBV29-1; J: TRBJ1-2; CDR3: CSVEEGASGRGYTF; DNA: TGCAGCGTTGAAGAGGGGGCGTCAGGGCGTGGCTACACCTTC
D: NA; length: 16; size: NA; V: TRBV11-2; J: TRBJ2-7; CDR3: CASSLGMGVRSYEQYF; DNA: TGTGCCAGCAGCTTAGGGATGGGCGTGAGATCCTACGAGCAGTACTTC
D: TRBD2; length: 15; size: few; V: TRBV20-1; J: TRBJ2-5; CDR3: CSARASGGDQETQYF; DNA: TGCAGTGCTCGCGCTAGCGGGGGTGACCAAGAGACCCAGTACTTC
D: TRBD2; length: 15; size: few; V: TRBV11-2; J: TRBJ2-1; CDR3: CASKPLAGGHNEQFF; DNA: TGTGCCAGCAAGCCCCTAGCGGGAGGCCACAATGAGCAGTTCTTC
D: NA; length: 14; size: NA; V: TRBV5-1; J: TRBJ2-1; CDR3: CASSHPGIQETQFF; DNA: TGCGCCAGCAGCCATCCCGGGATCCAAGAGACCCAGTTCTTC
D: TRBD2; length: 14; size: NA; V: TRBV27; J: TRBJ2-3; CDR3: CASSLQRETDTQYF; DNA: TGTGCCAGCAGCCTTCAGCGGGAAACAGATACGCAGTATTTT
D: NA; length: 14; size: NA; V: TRBV9; J: TRBJ2-1; CDR3: CASSVGDEYNEQFF; DNA: TGTGCCAGCAGCGTAGGGGACGAATACAATGAGCAGTTCTTC
D: TRBD1; length: 14; size: NA; V: TRBV20-1; J: TRBJ2-7; CDR3: CSGESGTGASEQYF; DNA: TGCAGTGGCGAATCCGGGACAGGGGCCAGCGAGCAGTACTTC
D: NA; length: 11; size: NA; V: TRBV5-1; J: TRBJ1-1; CDR3: CASKIAGEAFF; DNA: TGCGCCAGCAAAATTGCGGGTGAAGCTTTCTTT
D: TRBD2; length: 17; size: NA; V: TRBV7-2; J: TRBJ2-7; CDR3: CASSLALRAGGPYEQYF; DNA: TGTGCCAGCAGCTTAGCCCTCCGGGCGGGAGGGCCCTACGAGCAGTACTTC